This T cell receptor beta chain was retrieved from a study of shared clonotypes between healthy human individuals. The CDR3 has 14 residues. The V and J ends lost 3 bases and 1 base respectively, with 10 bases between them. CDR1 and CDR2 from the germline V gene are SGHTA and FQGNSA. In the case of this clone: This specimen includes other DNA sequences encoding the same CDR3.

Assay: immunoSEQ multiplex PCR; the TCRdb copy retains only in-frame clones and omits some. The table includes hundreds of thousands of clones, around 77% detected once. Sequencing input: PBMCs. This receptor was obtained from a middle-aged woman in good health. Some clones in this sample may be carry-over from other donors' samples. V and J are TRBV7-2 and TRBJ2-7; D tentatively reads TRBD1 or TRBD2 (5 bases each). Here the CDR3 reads CASSFRDGSYEQYF. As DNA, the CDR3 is TGTGCCAGCAGCTTTCGGGACGGATCCTACGAGCAGTACTTC.